These 7 T cell receptor beta chains originate from one sample sequenced in a study of cytomegalovirus exposure and HLA in healthy donors. PCR involved 60 Vbeta and 13 Jbeta primers. Method: immunoSEQ multiplex PCR; TCRdb's copy keeps in-frame clones and lacks some. Among about 160,000 clones listed, around 72% were seen once. Sequencing used PBMCs. These receptors originate from a man aged 40-49 years in good health and CMV-seropositive.

This clone has more than one count but fewer than ten. The chain employs TRBV7-9 and TRBJ2-7, with a tentative D call TRBD1 (6 bases). Trimming stripped 5 bases from V and 1 base from J, with 12 bases between. This CDR3 is 14 amino acids long. Germline V lookup: CDR1 SEHNR, CDR2 FQNEAQ (reference sequence). The DNA for the CDR3 is TGTGCCAGCAGCACCGGACAGAAGTCCTACGAGCAGTACTTC. Protein: CASSTGQKSYEQYF.

The CDR3 protein is CASSFTGAYNSPLHF. The DNA for the CDR3 is TGCGCCAGCAGCTTTACAGGGGCGTATAATTCACCCCTCCACTTT. The rearrangement joins TRBV5-1 to TRBJ1-6; 7 bases match TRBD1. The junction had 3 bases not matched to a gene; V was cut back by 2 bases and J by 4 bases. Germline-derived CDR1 and CDR2 are SGHRS and YFSETQ. This CDR3 has 15 amino acids.

This clone was seen only a few times. The J gene is TRBJ1-6, the V gene TRBV6-1; 9 bases are shared with TRBD1. Looked up from germline, CDR1 is MNHNS and CDR2 is SASEGT. Germline trimming cut 3 bases from V and 9 bases from J; bases unmatched to any gene: 6. The CDR3 is 15 residues long. For the CDR3, the DNA is TGTGCCAGCAGTGACGACAGGGGGAGTGGTTCACCCCTCCACTTT. Its translation: CASSDDRGSGSPLHF.

The rearrangement joins TRBV7-9 to TRBJ2-1, with TRBD2 as a possible D gene (6 bases). V dropped 4 bases and J dropped 1 base, with 8 bases sitting between them. Germline V gene sequence: CDR1 SEHNR, CDR2 FQNEAQ (reference sequence). This CDR3 is built from 14 residues. The CDR3 DNA follows: TGTGCCAGCAGCTCGGCGGGGTCCTACAATGAGCAGTTCTTC. This gives the protein CASSSAGSYNEQFF.

The sample holds many counts of this clone. This chain uses TRBV7-2 with TRBJ2-7; 7 bases line up with TRBD1. The CDR3 spans 15 residues. The germline CDR1 and CDR2 sequences are SGHTA and FQGNSA. The V gene end was trimmed by 3 bases and the J gene end by 5 bases; junction bases not matched to a gene: 10. The CDR3 DNA reads TGTGCCAGCAGCTTTGCTACCGGGACAGTCAACGAGCAGTACTTC. Translation gives CASSFATGTVNEQYF.

The chain combines TRBV9 with TRBJ2-2; D remains ambiguous. Germline CDR1 reads SGDLS; CDR2 reads YYNGEE. The CDR3 is made up of 12 amino acids. V shed 3 bases and J shed 5 bases, with 5 bases lying between them. The CDR3 region has the DNA TGTGCCAGCAGCGCCGTGACCGGGGAGCTGTTTTTT. This sequence encodes CASSAVTGELFF.

The chain links TRBV6-1 to TRBJ2-3, with 9 nucleotides matching TRBD2. The junction had 6 bases not matched to a gene; V was cut back by 3 bases and J by 14 bases. Germline CDR1 and CDR2: MNHNS and SASEGT. There are 12 residues in the CDR3. As DNA, the CDR3 is TGTGCCAGCAGTGAGGGACTAGCCTTTTTGTATTTT. Translating it yields CASSEGLAFLYF.